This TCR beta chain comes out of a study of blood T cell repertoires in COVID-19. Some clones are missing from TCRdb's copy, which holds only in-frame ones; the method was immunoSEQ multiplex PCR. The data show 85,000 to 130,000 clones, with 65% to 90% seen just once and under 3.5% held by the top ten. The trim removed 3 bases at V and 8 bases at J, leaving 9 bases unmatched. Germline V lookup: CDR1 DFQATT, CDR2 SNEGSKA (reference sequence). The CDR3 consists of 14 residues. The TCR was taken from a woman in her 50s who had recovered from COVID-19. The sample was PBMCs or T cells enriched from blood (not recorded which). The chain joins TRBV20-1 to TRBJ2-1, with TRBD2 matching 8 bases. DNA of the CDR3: TGCAGTGCTAGTTTTGGCCTAGCGGGCTATGAGCAGTTCTTC. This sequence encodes CSASFGLAGYEQFF.